Reported below is one T cell receptor (beta chain). Its antigen is unknown. These data originate in a study of CD8 T cells in Susac syndrome. Study-wide context: There were Susac syndrome patients who were therapy-naive at blood draw, others on corticosteroids, and others on intravenous immunoglobulin alone.

It was with random hexamers that roughly 0.45 to 1 ug RNA was reverse transcribed. Amplification of TCR beta CDR3 spanned 54 Vbeta and 13 Jbeta via immunoSEQ multiplex PCR. TCRdb fed the immunoSEQ multiplex PCR reads into MiXCR, producing one record per CDR3 protein. Among about 180,000 distinct CDR3 sequences listed, around 94% were seen once. Study-level findings and limits: Clonal expansion did not appear in Susac syndrome CD4+ T cell repertoires.

This sequence was found in a human donor with Susac syndrome. Sequenced sample: CD4+ T cells from PBMCs.

The chain's CDR3 is CSALTGSNEKLFF. The DNA for the CDR3 is TGCAGCGCCCTGACAGGGAGTAATGAAAAACTGTTTTTT. The chain carries TRBV29-1 and TRBJ1-4; 7 positions agree with TRBD1. V shed 7 bases and J 4 bases; nucleotides not matched to a gene: 6. This CDR3 comprises 13 residues. Germline CDR1 SQVTM, CDR2 ANQGSEA.